This T cell receptor (beta chain) was sequenced in a study of identical twins. Broader study findings: A partial confounding effect on zero-insertion analyses could come from invariant MAIT and iNKT cells.

One entry per CDR3 protein, called by TCRdb with MiXCR from the 5' RACE reads. This sample has 640,000 or so distinct CDR3 sequences, with approximately 6.1% found just once. Note on this clonotype: What it binds is unknown.

The sequence was obtained from a young man in good health. The sequencing input was naive T cells sorted from blood.

CDR3 bases: TGTGCCACGGCGGGAGAAGAGACCCAGTACTTC. This sequence encodes CATAGEETQYF. The V call is TRBV24-1, the J call TRBJ2-5; 7 nucleotides align to TRBD2. Germline loops: CDR1 KGHDR, CDR2 SFDVKD. The length of the CDR3 is 11 residues. V lost 10 bases, J lost 3 bases, and 1 base stayed unmatched.